Below, 3 T cell receptor beta chains from the same sample are listed, as sequenced in a study of sequential checkpoint blockade in melanoma. Assay used: immunoSEQ multiplex PCR; TCRdb lists only in-frame clones, some missing. The sample has more than 30,000 clones, 30% to 40% seen once. The treatment: randomized to nivolumab then ipilimumab (arm A) or the reverse (arm B). Specimen: tumor tissue (inferred from file names), collected from a patient given nivolumab and ipilimumab in sequence. The receptors were gathered from a human donor with melanoma.

This clone was counted only a few times. The chain links TRBV9 to TRBJ2-7; D is tentatively TRBD1 or TRBD2 (5 bases each). This CDR3 has 16 amino acids. The germline gives CDR1 SGDLS, CDR2 YYNGEE. The ends were cut back, 0 bases at V and 2 bases at J, with 15 bases in the middle. The CDR3 loop is CASSVAGSPVAYEQYF. CDR3 DNA sequence: TGTGCCAGCAGCGTAGCAGGGAGCCCCGTGGCCTACGAGCAGTACTTC.

A few counts support this clone. This chain uses TRBV11-3 with TRBJ1-4; tentatively, D is TRBD1 (6 bases). The CDR3 runs to 17 residues. The V end lost 8 bases, the J end lost 1 base, and 20 bases lay between the germline ends. The germline gives CDR1 SGHNT, CDR2 YENEEA. The CDR3, as DNA: TGTGCCAGCTCCCAGGGGACCATTAGGGGAACTAATGAAAAACTGTTTTTT. Translating gives CASSQGTIRGTNEKLFF.

This chain joins TRBV29-1 and TRBJ2-1; TRBD2 matches at 7 bases. Germline trimming cut 3 bases from V and 7 bases from J; bases unmatched to any gene: 9. The CDR3 contains 14 residues. Germline CDR1 reads SQVTM; CDR2 reads ANQGSEA. CDR3 sequence: CSVEGRGNPNEQFF. The CDR3 nucleotides are TGCAGCGTTGAGGGGCGGGGGAACCCGAATGAGCAGTTCTTC.